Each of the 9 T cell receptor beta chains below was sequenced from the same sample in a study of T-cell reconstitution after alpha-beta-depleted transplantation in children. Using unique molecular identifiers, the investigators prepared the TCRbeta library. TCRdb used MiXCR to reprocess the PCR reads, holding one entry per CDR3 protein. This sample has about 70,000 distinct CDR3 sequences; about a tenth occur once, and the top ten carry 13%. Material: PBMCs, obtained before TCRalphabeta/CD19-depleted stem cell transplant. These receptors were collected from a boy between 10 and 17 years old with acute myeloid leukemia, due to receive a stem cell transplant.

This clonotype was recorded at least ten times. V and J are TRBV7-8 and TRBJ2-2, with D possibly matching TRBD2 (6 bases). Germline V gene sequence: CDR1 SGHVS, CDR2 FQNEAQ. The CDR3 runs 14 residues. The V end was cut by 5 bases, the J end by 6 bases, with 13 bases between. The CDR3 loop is CASSPYGSAGELFF. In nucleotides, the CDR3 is TGTGCCAGCAGCCCCTACGGGAGCGCCGGGGAGCTGTTTTTT.

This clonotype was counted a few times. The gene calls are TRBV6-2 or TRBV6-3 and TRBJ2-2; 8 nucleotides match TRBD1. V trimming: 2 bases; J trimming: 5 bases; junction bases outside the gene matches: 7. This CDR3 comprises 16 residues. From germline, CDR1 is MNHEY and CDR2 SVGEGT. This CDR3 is CASSYLRQGRTGELFF. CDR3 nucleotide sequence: TGTGCCAGCAGTTACCTAAGACAGGGGCGGACCGGGGAGCTGTTTTTT.

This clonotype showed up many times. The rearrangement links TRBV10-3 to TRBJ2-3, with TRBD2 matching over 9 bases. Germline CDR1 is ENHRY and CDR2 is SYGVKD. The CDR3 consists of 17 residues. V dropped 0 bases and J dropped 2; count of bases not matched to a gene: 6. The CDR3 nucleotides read TGTGCCATCAGTGAGTCTGGGACTAGCAGCCTCACAGATACGCAGTATTTT. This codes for CAISESGTSSLTDTQYF.

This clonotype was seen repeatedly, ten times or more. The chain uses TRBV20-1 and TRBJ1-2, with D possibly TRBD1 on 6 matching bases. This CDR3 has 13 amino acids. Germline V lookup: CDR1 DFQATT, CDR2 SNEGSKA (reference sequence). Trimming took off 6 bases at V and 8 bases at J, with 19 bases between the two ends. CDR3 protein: CSAPKTGLGGYTF. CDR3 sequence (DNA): TGCAGTGCACCCAAAACAGGGCTGGGAGGCTACACCTTC.

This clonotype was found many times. CDR3 coding DNA: TGTGCCAGCAGTTTTGGGCAGAGAAATCAGCCCCAGCATTTT. Translation: CASSFGQRNQPQHF. The chain joins TRBV28 to TRBJ1-5; D is undetermined. The CDR3 totals 14 residues. Per germline, CDR1 MDHEN and CDR2 SYDVKM. V lost 3 bases to trimming and J lost 4 bases, with 10 bases between them.

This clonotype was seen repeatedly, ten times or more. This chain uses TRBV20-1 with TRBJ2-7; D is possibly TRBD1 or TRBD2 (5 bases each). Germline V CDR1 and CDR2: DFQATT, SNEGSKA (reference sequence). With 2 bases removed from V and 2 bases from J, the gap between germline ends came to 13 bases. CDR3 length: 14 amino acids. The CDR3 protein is CSARNRDAAYEQYF. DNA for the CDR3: TGCAGTGCTAGAAATAGGGACGCTGCCTACGAGCAGTACTTC.

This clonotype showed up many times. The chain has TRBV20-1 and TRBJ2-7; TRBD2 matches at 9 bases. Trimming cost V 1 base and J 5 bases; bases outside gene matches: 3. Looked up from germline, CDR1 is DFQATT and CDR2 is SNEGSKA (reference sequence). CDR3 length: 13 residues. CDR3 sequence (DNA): TGCAGTGCTAGAGGCGGGGGGGCCCACGAGCAGTACGTC. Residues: CSARGGGAHEQYV.

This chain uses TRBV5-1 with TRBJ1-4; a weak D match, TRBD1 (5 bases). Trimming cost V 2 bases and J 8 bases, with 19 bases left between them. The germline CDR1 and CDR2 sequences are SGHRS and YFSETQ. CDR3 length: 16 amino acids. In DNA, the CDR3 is TGCGCCAGCAGCTTCCCCCCCGGGGGAGACGGGGAAAAACTGTTTTTT. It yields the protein CASSFPPGGDGEKLFF.

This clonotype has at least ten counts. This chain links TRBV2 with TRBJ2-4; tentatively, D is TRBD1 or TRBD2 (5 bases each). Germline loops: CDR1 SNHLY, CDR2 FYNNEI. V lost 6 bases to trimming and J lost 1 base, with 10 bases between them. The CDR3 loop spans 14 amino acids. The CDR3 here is CASSRGEAKNIQYF. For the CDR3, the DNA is TGTGCCAGCAGCAGAGGGGAGGCCAAAAACATTCAGTACTTC.